The 13 T cell receptor beta chains presented below share a single source sample, sequenced in a study of Ad26.COV2.S vaccination and SARS-CoV-2 variants. Data came from immunoSEQ multiplex PCR; TCRdb stores just in-frame clones and leaves some out. The table lists roughly 680,000 clones, 70% to 90% of them singletons. As to treatment: roughly 19 received Ad26.COV2.S at low or high dose, single or two shots; five or six received placebo; per-sample allocation not given. Specimen acquisition occurred on day 63 following the initial vaccine or placebo injection. Sample: peripheral blood, taken in a trial of Ad26.COV2.S vaccine versus placebo. The receptor source for this set is a person aged 18-65 years who received the Ad26.COV2.S COVID-19 vaccine or a placebo.

The V gene is TRBV6-2 or TRBV6-3, the J gene TRBJ1-2; D is possibly TRBD1 (6 bases). Germline V lookup: CDR1 MNHEY, CDR2 SVGEGT. This CDR3 spans 15 amino acids. Trimming pared 5 bases from V and 1 base from J, leaving 14 bases between. In nucleotides, the CDR3 is TGTGCCAGCAGTACGCCTACAGGGTTTAACTATGGCTACACCTTC. It encodes CASSTPTGFNYGYTF.

The chain employs TRBV5-5 and TRBJ2-1; 8 bases are shared with TRBD2. Per germline, CDR1 SGHKS and CDR2 YYEKEE (reference sequence). Trimming cost V 3 bases and J 7 bases; bases outside gene matches: 9. CDR3 size: 15 residues. The CDR3 coding sequence is TGTGCCAGCAGCTCTAGCGGGTCCCCGCCAAATGAGCAGTTCTTC. Encoded protein: CASSSSGSPPNEQFF.

The genes are TRBV6-4 and TRBJ2-7; 11 bases align to TRBD1. This CDR3 region has 15 residues. The germline V gene encodes CDR1 MRHNA and CDR2 SNTAGT. Germline trimming cut 6 bases from V and 4 bases from J; bases unmatched to any gene: 8. The CDR3 sequence is CASRGRTGGNYEQYF. The CDR3 bases are TGTGCCAGCAGGGGTAGGACAGGGGGCAATTACGAGCAGTACTTC.

This clone was detected once. The chain uses TRBV5-1 and TRBJ2-7; D uncertain. CDR3 length: 13 amino acids. Germline-derived CDR1 and CDR2 are SGHRS and YFSETQ. V gave up 5 bases and J gave up 0 bases, with 9 bases separating them. As DNA, the CDR3 is TGCGCCAGCAGGATCGACCCCTCCTACGAGCAGTACTTC. It translates to CASRIDPSYEQYF.

Only a few counts were recorded for this clone. The rearrangement joins TRBV5-6 to TRBJ1-1, with D tentatively TRBD1 (5 bases). This CDR3 comprises 13 residues. The V and J ends lost 3 bases and 4 bases respectively, with 10 bases between them. In germline, CDR1 is SGHDT, CDR2 YYEEEE. CDR3 sequence: CASSYGGGTEAFF. In DNA, the CDR3 is TGTGCCAGCAGCTATGGGGGAGGCACTGAAGCTTTCTTT. The whole variable domain, filled in from reference TRBV5-6 and TRBJ1-1, reads DAGVTQSPTHLIKTRGQQVTLRCSPKSGHDTVSWYQQALGQGPQFIFQYYEEEERQRGNFPDRFSGHQFPNYSSELNVNALLLGDSALYLCASSYGGGTEAFFGQGTRLTVV.

This sequence joins TRBV6-1 and TRBJ1-4; no definite D call. The ends were cut back, 0 bases at V and 0 bases at J, with 11 bases in the middle. CDR3 length: 17 amino acids. Germline V CDR1 and CDR2: MNHNS, SASEGT. The CDR3 nucleotides are TGTGCCAGCAGTGAAGCCCCAAGGTCGGCAACTAATGAAAAACTGTTTTTT. It yields the protein CASSEAPRSATNEKLFF.

With regard to this clone: This specimen includes other DNA sequences encoding the same CDR3. This chain connects TRBV18 to TRBJ1-6, with D unresolved. V was trimmed by 2 bases and J by 8 bases, leaving 4 bases between them. The CDR3 is 12 residues long. Germline V lookup: CDR1 KGHSH, CDR2 LQKENI. The DNA for the CDR3 is TGTGCCAGCTCACCAAGGGATTCACCCCTCCACTTT. This encodes CASSPRDSPLHF.

This rearrangement joins TRBV27 to TRBJ2-7, with D possibly TRBD1 on 5 matching bases. The germline V and J ends were trimmed by 3 bases and 2 bases, with 14 bases remaining between them. This CDR3 is 15 amino acids long. CDR1 is MNHEY, CDR2 SMNVEV, per germline (reference sequence). The CDR3 DNA reads as TGTGCCAGCAGTTTGGTTGTGGCAGGGCCCTACGAGCAGTACTTC. Protein: CASSLVVAGPYEQYF.

The chain recombines TRBV4-2 with TRBJ1-1; no definite D call. CDR1 and CDR2 (germline): LGHNA, YNFKEQ. The V gene lost 1 base and the J gene lost 0 bases, with 12 bases spanning the gap. This CDR3 comprises 16 residues. CDR3 sequence: CASSQVQRTLNTEAFF. The CDR3 nucleotides read TGTGCCAGCAGCCAAGTACAGAGAACCCTGAACACTGAAGCTTTCTTT.

The V call is TRBV7-2, the J call TRBJ1-2; 8 bases match TRBD1. The CDR3 sequence is 14 residues long. Per germline, CDR1 SGHTA and CDR2 FQGNSA. J was trimmed by 8 bases and V by 3 bases; bases with no gene match: 8. CDR3 DNA: TGTGCCAGCAGCTTTTCAGGGGGCTGGGGAGGCTACACCTTC. Encoded protein: CASSFSGGWGGYTF.

V usage is TRBV29-1 and J usage is TRBJ2-1, with D maybe TRBD2 (5 bases). The V gene's germline CDR1 is SQVTM and CDR2 ANQGSEA. V lost 3 bases and J lost 15, with 6 bases in between. This CDR3 contains 8 residues. The CDR3 spells CSVEAGFF. The CDR3 nucleotides are TGCAGCGTTGAGGCGGGGTTCTTC.

A single count supports this clone. This rearrangement joins TRBV7-9 to TRBJ2-5, with D possibly TRBD1 on 5 matching bases. The germline CDR1 and CDR2 sequences are SEHNR and FQNEAQ (reference sequence). Trimming shortened V by 4 bases and J by 3 bases, and 12 bases separated the two germline ends. This CDR3 comprises 14 residues. CDR3 protein: CASSSRTREETQYF. The CDR3 coding sequence is TGTGCCAGCAGCTCCAGGACAAGGGAAGAGACCCAGTACTTC.

This CDR3 reads CASSPGHRREQYF. The CDR3 nucleotides are TGTGCCAGCAGTCCGGGACATCGGAGGGAGCAGTACTTC. The chain combines TRBV6-1 with TRBJ2-7; D perhaps matches TRBD1 (6 bases). The germline V and J ends were trimmed by 5 bases and 7 bases, with 15 bases remaining between them. This CDR3 contains 13 residues. Germline lookup yields CDR1 MNHNS and CDR2 SASEGT.